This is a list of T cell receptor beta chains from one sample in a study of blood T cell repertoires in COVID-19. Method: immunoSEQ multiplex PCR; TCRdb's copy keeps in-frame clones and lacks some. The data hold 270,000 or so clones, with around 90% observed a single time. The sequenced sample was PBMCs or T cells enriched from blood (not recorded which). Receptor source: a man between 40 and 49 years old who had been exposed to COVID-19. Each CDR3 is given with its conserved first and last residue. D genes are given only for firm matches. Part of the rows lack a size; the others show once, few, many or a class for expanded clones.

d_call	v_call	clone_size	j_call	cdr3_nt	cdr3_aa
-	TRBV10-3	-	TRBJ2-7	TGTGCCATCAGTGAGCCCCGACTAGATCCCCTACCCCCCCACGAGCAGTACTTC	CAISEPRLDPLPPHEQYF
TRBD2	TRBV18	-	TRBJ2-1	TGTGCCAGCTCACCTAGACTAGCGGGAGATTTCTACAATGAGCAGTTCTTC	CASSPRLAGDFYNEQFF
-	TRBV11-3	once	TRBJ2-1	TGTGCCAGCAGCTACACTAGCAATGAGCAGTTCTTC	CASSYTSNEQFF
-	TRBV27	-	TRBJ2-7	TGTGCCCGAAAAAAACAGGGACGAACAAGGATTTACGAGCAGTACTTC	CARKKQGRTRIYEQYF
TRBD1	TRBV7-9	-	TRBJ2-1	TGTGCCAGCAGCCCCGGGACAGGGCTCGATGAGCAGTTCTTC	CASSPGTGLDEQFF
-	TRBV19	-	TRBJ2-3	TGTGCCAGTACTATTGGGGGGACTAGCACAGATACGCAGTATTTT	CASTIGGTSTDTQYF
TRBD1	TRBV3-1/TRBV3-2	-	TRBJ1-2	TGTGCCAGCAGCCAAGGACAGGGTGTCTATGGCTACACCTTC	CASSQGQGVYGYTF
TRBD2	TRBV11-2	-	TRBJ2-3	TGTGCCAGTACTAGCGGAGTCACAGATACGCAGTATTTT	CASTSGVTDTQYF
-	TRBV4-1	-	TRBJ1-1	TGCGCCAGCACCAGCAGGGGCGGTTTTAATGAAGCTTTCTTT	CASTSRGGFNEAFF
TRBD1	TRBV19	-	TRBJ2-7	TGTGCCAGTAGTATAAAACAGGGGGTCAACGAGCAGTACTTC	CASSIKQGVNEQYF
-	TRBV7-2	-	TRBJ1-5	TGTGCCAGCAGCTCACAGGGTTTGAGCAATCAGCCCCAGCATTTT	CASSSQGLSNQPQHF
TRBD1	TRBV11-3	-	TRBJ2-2	TGTGCCAGCATGTCCTCGGACAGGGGGAGTACGAACACCGGGGAGCTGTTTTTT	CASMSSDRGSTNTGELFF
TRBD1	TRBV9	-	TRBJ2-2	TGTGCCAGCAGCGTAAGACAGGGAGACACCGGGGAGCTGTTTTTT	CASSVRQGDTGELFF
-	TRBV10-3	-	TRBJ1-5	TGTGCCATCAGTGAATCGGGAGCTAGCAATCAGCCCCAGCATTTT	CAISESGASNQPQHF
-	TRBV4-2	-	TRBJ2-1	TGTGCCAGCAGCCAAGAGGGTAGCGGACCATACAATGAGCAGTTCTTC	CASSQEGSGPYNEQFF
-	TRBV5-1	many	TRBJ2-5	TGCGCCAGCAGCCTCCGAGAGACCCAGTACTTC	CASSLRETQYF
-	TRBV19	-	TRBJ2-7	TGTGCCAGTAGTCCCCGCGAACTCACCTACGAGCAGTACTTC	CASSPRELTYEQYF
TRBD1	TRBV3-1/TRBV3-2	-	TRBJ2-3	TGTGCCAGCAGAAGGGAGGGACAGGGGGGGACAGATACGCAGTATTTT	CASRREGQGGTDTQYF
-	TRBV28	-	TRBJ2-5	TGTGCCAGCAGTGGCACAGTGGGAGAGACCCAGTACTTC	CASSGTVGETQYF
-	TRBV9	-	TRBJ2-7	TGTGCCAGCAGCCCCGGTTTCTACGAGCAGTACTTC	CASSPGFYEQYF
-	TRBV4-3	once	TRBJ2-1	TGCGCCAGCAGCCAAGACTGGGCCCGACAGGTCAATGAGCAGTTCTTC	CASSQDWARQVNEQFF
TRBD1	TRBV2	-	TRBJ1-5	TGTGCCAGCAGTGATTCAGGGGGTTATCAGCCCCAGCATTTT	CASSDSGGYQPQHF
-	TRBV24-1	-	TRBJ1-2	TGTGCCACCAGTTCAATCACAGGAGCGAACTATGGCTACACCTTC	CATSSITGANYGYTF
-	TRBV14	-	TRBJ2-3	TGTGCCAGCAGCGCCCAATTAGCAGATACGCAGTATTTT	CASSAQLADTQYF
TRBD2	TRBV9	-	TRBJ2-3	TGTGCCAGCAGCGCAGCGGGAGACACAGATACGCAGTATTTT	CASSAAGDTDTQYF
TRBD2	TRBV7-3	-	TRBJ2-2	TGTGCCAGCAGCTCGGGACTAGCGGGAGCCGGGGAGCTGTTTTTT	CASSSGLAGAGELFF
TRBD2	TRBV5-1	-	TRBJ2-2	TGCGCCAGCAGCTTGGCCCTAGCGGGAGAGAAGAACACCGGGGAGCTGTTTTTT	CASSLALAGEKNTGELFF
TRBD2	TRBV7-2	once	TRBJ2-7	TGTGCCAGCAGCGGTAGGACTAGCGGGATAAATACCTACGAGCAGTACTTC	CASSGRTSGINTYEQYF
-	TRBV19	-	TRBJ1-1	TGTGCCAGTAGTATAGGGGGGGATGACACTGAAGCTTTCTTT	CASSIGGDDTEAFF
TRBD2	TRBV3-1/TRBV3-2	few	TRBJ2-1	TGTGCCAGCAGCCAAACTAGCGGGGTTCTGAATGAGCAGTTCTTC	CASSQTSGVLNEQFF
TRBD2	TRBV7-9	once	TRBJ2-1	TGTGCCAGCAGCTTAGAGGTAGCGGGGGCCCCAGGAAGATACAATGAGCAGTTCTTC	CASSLEVAGAPGRYNEQFF
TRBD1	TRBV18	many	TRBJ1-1	TGTGCCAGCTCACCCAATCTACAGGGGGCGGGCACTGAAGCTTTCTTT	CASSPNLQGAGTEAFF
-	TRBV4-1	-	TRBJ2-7	TGCGCCAGCAGCCAAGAAGGGTATGACAGATCCTACGAGCAGTACTTC	CASSQEGYDRSYEQYF
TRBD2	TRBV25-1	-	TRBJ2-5	TGTGCCAGCAGTGTTTCCCGGGAGGTCTTTATGGAGACCCAGTACTTC	CASSVSREVFMETQYF
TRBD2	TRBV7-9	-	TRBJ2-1	TGTGCCAGCAACTACGGGACTAGCGAGTACAATGAGCAGTTCTTC	CASNYGTSEYNEQFF
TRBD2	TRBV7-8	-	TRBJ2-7	TGTGCCAGCAGCCCCTCAGGGACTAGCGGGTTCAACTACGAGCAGTACTTC	CASSPSGTSGFNYEQYF
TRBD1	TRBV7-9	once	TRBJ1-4	TGTGCCAGCAGCTTGGCAGGGGGAAGTGAAAAACTGTTTTTT	CASSLAGGSEKLFF
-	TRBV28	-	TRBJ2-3	TGTGCCAGCAGTTTAATCCAGGGCCCAGATACGCAGTATTTT	CASSLIQGPDTQYF
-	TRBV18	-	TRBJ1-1	TGTGCCAGCTCACCAGGGCTTGGGGAAGCTTTCTTT	CASSPGLGEAFF
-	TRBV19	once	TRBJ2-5	TGTGCCAGTAGTTTAAGGGGCGAGACCCAGTACTTC	CASSLRGETQYF
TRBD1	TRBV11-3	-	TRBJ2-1	TGTGCCAGCAGCGACCCCGGGACAGTCACCACAAATGAGCAGTTCTTC	CASSDPGTVTTNEQFF
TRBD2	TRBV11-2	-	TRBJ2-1	TGTGCCAGCAGCTTAGATACGTCGGTAGCGGGAGTTAATGAGCAGTTCTTC	CASSLDTSVAGVNEQFF
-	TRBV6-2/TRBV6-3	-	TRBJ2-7	TGTGCCAGCAGTTACTCGAACCTCAGAGACTACCCCGGATTCAGCTCCTACGAGCAGTACTTC	CASSYSNLRDYPGFSSYEQYF
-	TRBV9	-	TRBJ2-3	TGTGCCAGCAGCGTAGGGTCCTATGGCACAGATACGCAGTATTTT	CASSVGSYGTDTQYF
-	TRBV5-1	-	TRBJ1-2	TGCGCCAGCAGCTCAGGGGATGCACGCTATGGCTACACCTTC	CASSSGDARYGYTF
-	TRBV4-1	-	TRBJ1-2	TGCGCCAGCAGCTCTCCGGCAGGGCGCGGCTACACCTTC	CASSSPAGRGYTF
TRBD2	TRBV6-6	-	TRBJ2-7	TGTGCCAGCAGCCGCGGAAGCGGGAGGGCCGTCCGCGAGCAGTACTTC	CASSRGSGRAVREQYF
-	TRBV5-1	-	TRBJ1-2	TGCGCCAGCAGCTTGGGACAGCTCTATGGCTACACCTTC	CASSLGQLYGYTF
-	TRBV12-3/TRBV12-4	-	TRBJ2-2	TGTGCCAGCAGTTTAATCGGGAGTGTGGAGCTGTTTTTT	CASSLIGSVELFF
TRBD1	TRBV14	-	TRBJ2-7	TGTGCCAGCAGCCCTCGCACGGACAGGGGCAGCTCCTACGAGCAGTACTTC	CASSPRTDRGSSYEQYF
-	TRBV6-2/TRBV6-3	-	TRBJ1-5	TGTGCCAGCAGCTCTTCTTACAATCAGCCCCAGCATTTT	CASSSSYNQPQHF
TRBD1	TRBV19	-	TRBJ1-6	TGTGCCAGTAGTATGGGACAGGGGTTCTCACCCCTCCACTTT	CASSMGQGFSPLHF
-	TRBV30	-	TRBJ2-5	TGTGCCTGGAGTTCCGGCGGTGAGACCCAGTACTTC	CAWSSGGETQYF
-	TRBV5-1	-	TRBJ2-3	TGCGCCAGCAGCTCGGCTATGTTTACGGGTACAGATACGCAGTATTTT	CASSSAMFTGTDTQYF
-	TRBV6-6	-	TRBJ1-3	TGTGCCAGCAGTTACTCGGCCCCAACCTCTGGAAACACCATATATTTT	CASSYSAPTSGNTIYF
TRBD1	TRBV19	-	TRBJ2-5	TGTGCCAGTAGTACGGGACAGGTAGAGACCCAGTACTTC	CASSTGQVETQYF
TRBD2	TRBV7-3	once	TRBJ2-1	TGTGCCAGCAGCTCTGGTCCGGGAGGGAACAATGAGCAGTTCTTC	CASSSGPGGNNEQFF
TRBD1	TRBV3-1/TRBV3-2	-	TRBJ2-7	TGTGCCAGCAAAGCCAAGTTACAGGGGGCTAGAGAGCAGTACTTC	CASKAKLQGAREQYF